These T cell receptor beta chains were read from a single sample in a study of OX40 agonist ivuxolimab in advanced cancers. Generated by immunoSEQ multiplex PCR, the TCRdb table keeps only in-frame clones and is missing some. The sample lists roughly 73,000 clones, around 90% occurring once. This material consisted of CD4+ or CD8+ T cells sorted from blood, taken in a trial of the OX40 agonist ivuxolimab. All receptors derive from an adult with an advanced solid tumor such as melanoma, head and neck, liver or kidney cancer. Both conserved end residues are part of each CDR3. A D gene is named only where the DNA matches it firmly. Not all rows give a size; the values are once, few, many and, for expanded clones, a class.

NA,TRBJ1-2,TRBV6-5,NA,TGTGCCAGCAGCCCCAGGCGGACAGTCAACTATGGCTACACCTTC,CASSPRRTVNYGYTF
NA,TRBJ1-2,TRBV7-9,once,TGTGCCAGCAGCTTAGATCCAGGCGATGGCTACACCTTC,CASSLDPGDGYTF
TRBD2,TRBJ2-1,TRBV4-2,once,TGTGCCAGCAGCCAAGTTTCGACTAGCGGAGGAGAGCAGTTCTTC,CASSQVSTSGGEQFF
TRBD2,TRBJ2-1,TRBV5-1,NA,TGCGCCAGCAGCTTGGCCGGCAGACCGGGACTAGCGGGAGTAAATGAGCAGTTCTTC,CASSLAGRPGLAGVNEQFF
TRBD1,TRBJ2-1,TRBV27,NA,TGTGCCAGCAGTTTACGGACAGGGTCAAATGAGCAGTTCTTC,CASSLRTGSNEQFF
NA,TRBJ1-1,TRBV18,NA,TGTGCCAGCTCACCAGTTGACATAGACTACACTGAAGCTTTCTTT,CASSPVDIDYTEAFF
NA,TRBJ1-4,TRBV7-2,NA,TGTGCCAGCAGCTTTTCGGTAGGAACTAATGAAAAACTGTTTTTT,CASSFSVGTNEKLFF
NA,TRBJ2-7,TRBV21-1,NA,TGTGCCAGCACCCTTTACGGAGTCCACTCCTACGAGCAGTACTTC,CASTLYGVHSYEQYF
NA,TRBJ2-3,TRBV12-1,once,TGTGCCAAAGGGGGGACCCTCACAGATACGCAGTATTTT,CAKGGTLTDTQYF
NA,TRBJ1-1,TRBV4-2,NA,TGTGCCAGCAGCGCTAGAATGAACACTGAAGCTTTCTTT,CASSARMNTEAFF
NA,TRBJ2-7,TRBV19,NA,TGTGCCAGTAGCTCCCTCGGGGCCTACGAGCAGTACTTC,CASSSLGAYEQYF
NA,TRBJ2-7,TRBV7-2,NA,TGTGCCAGCAGCTTAAGCGTCGGTAACTCCTACGAGCAGTACTTC,CASSLSVGNSYEQYF
NA,TRBJ1-3,TRBV18,once,TGTGCCAGCTCACAAATGGACTCAAGCTCTGGAAACACCATATATTTT,CASSQMDSSSGNTIYF
NA,TRBJ2-3,TRBV25-1,NA,TGTGCCAGCAGCCGGGGCCTCAGCACAGATACGCAGTATTTT,CASSRGLSTDTQYF
NA,TRBJ2-2,TRBV2,few,TGTGCCAGCAGTCTAGCCCCGAACACCGGGGAGCTGTTTTTT,CASSLAPNTGELFF
NA,TRBJ1-5,TRBV19,NA,TGTGCCAGTAGTACCCAGCTGGGACAGCCCCAGCATTTT,CASSTQLGQPQHF
NA,TRBJ2-7,TRBV7-8,NA,TGTGCCAGCAGCCCCTTTAGTCGCGAGCAGTACTTC,CASSPFSREQYF
NA,TRBJ1-2,TRBV7-9,NA,TGTGCCAGCAGCTTAGGGGGGATGGGAGGCTATGGCTACACCTTC,CASSLGGMGGYGYTF
NA,TRBJ1-6,TRBV2,NA,TGTGCCAGCAGTGAGGATAGAGGTGCCGGAGGACCCCTCCACTTT,CASSEDRGAGGPLHF
NA,TRBJ2-3,TRBV5-1,NA,TGCGCCAGCAGCTTGTTCGGCACAGATACGCAGTATTTT,CASSLFGTDTQYF
NA,TRBJ1-1,TRBV10-3,NA,TGTGCCATCAGAGATAACCAGGGGACCACTGAAGCTTTCTTT,CAIRDNQGTTEAFF